This entry describes one TCR beta chain. Template switching by 5'RACE with UMIs generated the TCR beta cDNA. TCRdb re-called the 5' RACE reads; one entry per CDR3 protein, DNA not given. The sample data list some 410,000 distinct CDR3 sequences. The entry originates in a study of T cells expressing NK-cell markers. For the study at large: In the group of eight sequenced donors, seven were HCMV-seropositive and one was seronegative.

The receptor was isolated from a woman between 18 and 69 years old in good health. Sequenced material: blood T cells: a sorted CD56 or NKG2C T cell subset, CD4+ or CD8+ T cells, or bulk PBMC T cells (not recorded which).

The CDR3 region is CASSRDRVDEQYF. This chain links TRBV5-1 with TRBJ2-7; TCRdb names TRBD1, which stays unverified in the absence of DNA. The germline CDR1 and CDR2 sequences are SGHRS and YFSETQ. CDR3 length equals 13 residues. Full variable domain (missing parts from reference TRBV5-1 and TRBJ2-7): KAGVTQTPRYLIKTRGQQVTLSCSPISGHRSVSWYQQTPGQGLQFLFEYFSETQRNKGNFPGRFSGRQFSNSRSEMNVSTLELGDSALYLCASSRDRVDEQYFGPGTRLTVT.